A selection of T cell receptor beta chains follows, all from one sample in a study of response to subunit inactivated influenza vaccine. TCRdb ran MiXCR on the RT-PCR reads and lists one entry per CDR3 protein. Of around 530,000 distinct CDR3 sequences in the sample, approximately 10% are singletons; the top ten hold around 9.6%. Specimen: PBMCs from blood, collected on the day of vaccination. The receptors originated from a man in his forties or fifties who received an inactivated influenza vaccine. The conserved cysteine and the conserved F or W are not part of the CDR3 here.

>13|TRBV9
ASSVAFKDQETQY
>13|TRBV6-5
ASSSPGQNSYEQY
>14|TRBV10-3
AISDRGGRNYNEQF
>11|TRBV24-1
ATSDSGANEQF
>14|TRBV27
ASSIIGTGGLTEAF
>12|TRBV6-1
ASSKGTGFTEAF
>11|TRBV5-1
ASSSGQNTEAF
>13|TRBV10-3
AIRRVGTGDNEQF
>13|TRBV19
ASSTSGGAGQPQH
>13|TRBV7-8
ASSFYRDYRYEQY
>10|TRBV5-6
ASSLVNDEQY
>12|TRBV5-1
ASSLDRVQETQY
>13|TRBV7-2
ASSQAATNTGELF
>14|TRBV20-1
CARAQQGGSSYEQY
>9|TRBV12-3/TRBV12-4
ASSRDTEAF
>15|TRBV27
ASSTILGTVGTDTQY
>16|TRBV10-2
ASSTGLANALYTDTQY
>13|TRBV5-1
ASSLGTGGQETQY
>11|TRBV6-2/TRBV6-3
ASSYRRLYGYT
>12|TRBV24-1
ATSPGGRSLVLT
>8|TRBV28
ASSTPEQY
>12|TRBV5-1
VSSSGQSSYEQY
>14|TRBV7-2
ASSPPGVAAYNEQF
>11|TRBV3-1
ASSQDSYYEQY
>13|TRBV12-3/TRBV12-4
ASSLRGLAGLEQF
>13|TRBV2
ASAPLAGWSDTQY
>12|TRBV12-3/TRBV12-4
ASSLGLSNQPQH
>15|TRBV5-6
ASSLSWVNGDTDTQY
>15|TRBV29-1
SVTQYPGQGGTDTQY
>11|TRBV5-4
ASSFKGVNEQF
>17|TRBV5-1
ASSLDRLGGLAGTREQY
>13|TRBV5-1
ASRYTGPRGTEAF
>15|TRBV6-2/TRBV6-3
ASSHPGLAGEADTQY
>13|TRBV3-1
ASSKTGQINSPLH
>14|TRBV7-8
ASSLGGLGGRNEQY
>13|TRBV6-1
ASSQSFTNTGELF
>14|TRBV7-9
ASSLGLAGVEATQY
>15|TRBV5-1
ASRPGDLGGNSYEQY
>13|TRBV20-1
SASGEHSTSYEKY
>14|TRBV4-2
ASSQDLAGARETQY
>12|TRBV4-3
ASSQGGGGNTQY
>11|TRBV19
ASSMLQGHEQY
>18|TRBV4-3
ASSQDRIGRLAGNTGELF
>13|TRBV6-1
ASRPLDRVRDTQY
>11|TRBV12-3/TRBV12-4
ASSFGSSYEQY
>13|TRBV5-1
ASSLGGRNTDTQY
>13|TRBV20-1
SASRQGGNTGELF
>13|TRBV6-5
ASSYSKGSYNEQF